These 15 T cell receptor beta chains share one sample of origin, sequenced in a study of T cell responses to AZD1222 COVID-19 vaccine. Libraries were prepared by immunoSEQ multiplex PCR; TCRdb keeps only in-frame clonotypes and omits some of them. The sample consists of about 130,000 clones, roughly 85% of them appearing once. The sample here was peripheral blood, taken on day 0 of AZD1222 vaccination. All receptors derive from an adult in good health.

The chain is built from TRBV10-1 and TRBJ2-1; TRBD2 matches 15 bases. Germline V gene sequence: CDR1 WNHNN, CDR2 SYGVQD (reference sequence). V shed 1 base, J shed 6 bases, and the junction held 1 base outside the gene matches. The CDR3 consists of 16 residues. CDR3 sequence (DNA): TGCGCCAGCAGTGAGTTGGGACTAGCGGGAGGCAATGAGCAGTTCTTC. This codes for CASSELGLAGGNEQFF.

This clone was counted between two and nine times. The V and J genes are TRBV9 and TRBJ1-3, with D unclear. The CDR3 is 16 amino acids. V lost 0 bases to trimming and J lost 0 bases, with 10 bases between them. Germline values: CDR1 SGDLS, CDR2 YYNGEE. CDR3 in DNA: TGTGCCAGCAGCGTAGCTACGGAGATCTCTGGAAACACCATATATTTT. The encoded protein is CASSVATEISGNTIYF.

CDR3 amino acids: CASGQPTSGGPGGSNEQFF. CDR3 DNA sequence: TGCGCCAGCGGCCAACCGACTAGCGGGGGCCCTGGGGGGTCCAATGAGCAGTTCTTC. The chain recombines TRBV5-1 with TRBJ2-1; TRBD2 agrees at 12 bases. Germline loops: CDR1 SGHRS, CDR2 YFSETQ. The J segment lost 6 bases and the V segment lost 7 bases, leaving 20 bases of the junction unmatched. This CDR3 is 19 amino acids long.

This chain connects TRBV30 to TRBJ1-1; D uncertain. Germline V gene data show CDR1 as GTSNPN and CDR2 as SVGIG (reference sequence). V lost 3 bases, J lost 4 bases, and 12 bases lay in between. The CDR3 totals 13 residues. DNA of the CDR3: TGTGCCTGGAGAAGGGCAATATCCACTGAAGCTTTCTTT. Translating gives CAWRRAISTEAFF.

The chain is built from TRBV19 and TRBJ1-5; TRBD1 agrees at 7 bases. Germline-derived CDR1 and CDR2 are LNHDA and SQIVND (reference sequence). Losses at the gene ends were 4 bases for V and 7 bases for J; bases not matched to a gene: 16. The CDR3 is made up of 17 amino acids. The CDR3 bases are TGTGCCAGTAGTACGGGAACCGGGACAGTAAAGGTACAGCCCCAGCATTTT. Translation: CASSTGTGTVKVQPQHF.

This clone came up once. The chain is built from TRBV6-1 and TRBJ2-7; 8 bases align to TRBD1. Germline CDR1 reads MNHNS; CDR2 reads SASEGT. The CDR3 extends over 15 amino acids. The V gene end was trimmed by 2 bases and the J gene end by 2 bases; junction bases not matched to a gene: 5. CDR3 DNA: TGTGCCAGCAGTGAACTCCGGGACAGGCCCTACGAGCAGTACTTC. This encodes CASSELRDRPYEQYF.

V usage is TRBV28 and J usage is TRBJ2-7, with D possibly TRBD2 on 6 matching bases. Trimming left V 8 bases short and J 2 bases short, with 19 bases between. The CDR3 length is 15 residues. Per germline, CDR1 MDHEN and CDR2 SYDVKM. The CDR3 reads CASGTSGTAPYEQYF. The CDR3 DNA reads TGTGCCAGCGGTACCTCCGGGACTGCTCCCTACGAGCAGTACTTC.

The chain recombines TRBV7-8 with TRBJ2-5, with TRBD1 as a possible D gene (5 bases). Germline loops: CDR1 SGHVS, CDR2 FQNEAQ. The V end was cut by 4 bases, the J end by 2 bases, with 17 bases between. CDR3 length: 16 amino acids. The CDR3 protein is CASSSLGPKGQETQYF. The CDR3 DNA sequence: TGTGCCAGCAGCTCCCTCGGACCAAAGGGGCAAGAGACCCAGTACTTC.

J is TRBJ2-7 and V is TRBV23-1, with 10 bases aligning to TRBD1. TRBV23-1 belongs to the ORF category, with a function that is uncertain. Losses at the gene ends were 8 bases for V and 0 bases for J; bases not matched to a gene: 7. The CDR3 consists of 15 residues. DNA of the CDR3: TGCGCCAGCGTCAGAGGGACAGGGGCCTCCTACGAGCAGTACTTC. The encoded protein is CASVRGTGASYEQYF.

The genes are TRBV27 and TRBJ1-6; the match to TRBD1 covers 9 bases. Germline trimming cut 2 bases from V and 0 bases from J; bases unmatched to any gene: 5. Germline CDR1 reads MNHEY; CDR2 reads SMNVEV (reference sequence). The CDR3 length is 18 residues. The DNA for the CDR3 is TGTGCCAGCAGTTTAGGGACAGGGCTCAGCTCCTATAATTCACCCCTCCACTTT. It encodes CASSLGTGLSSYNSPLHF.

The rearrangement links TRBV9 to TRBJ1-1; TRBD1 matches 9 bases. The ends lost 3 bases at V and 1 base at J; junction bases unmatched: 7. The CDR3 is 16 residues long. CDR1 SGDLS and CDR2 YYNGEE come from the germline V gene. The CDR3, as DNA: TGTGCCAGCAGCGCGGGACAGGGCCATACGAACACTGAAGCTTTCTTT. The encoded protein is CASSAGQGHTNTEAFF.

The rearrangement uses TRBV5-4 and TRBJ1-4; 7 nucleotides align to TRBD1. The V gene end was trimmed by 4 bases and the J gene end by 8 bases; junction bases not matched to a gene: 8. This CDR3 is 14 amino acids long. Germline V lookup: CDR1 SGHNT, CDR2 YYREEE (reference sequence). CDR3 DNA: TGTGCCAGCAGCAGGACAGGACCGGAGGAAAAACTGTTTTTT. Protein sequence: CASSRTGPEEKLFF.

The chain recombines TRBV27 with TRBJ2-7, with TRBD1 matching 12 bases. Trimming took 2 bases from V and 7 from J; bases not matched to a gene: 18. CDR3 length: 19 amino acids. The germline V gene has CDR1 MNHEY and CDR2 SMNVEV (reference sequence). CDR3 sequence (DNA): TGTGCCAGCAGTTTAAGGCGGCATAACACGGGACAGGGGGCTGGAGAGCAGTACTTC. Protein product: CASSLRRHNTGQGAGEQYF.

This chain connects TRBV10-1 to TRBJ2-3, with TRBD2 matching over 9 bases. J lost 2 bases, V lost 3 bases, and 9 bases had no gene match. The CDR3 is 17 amino acids. The V gene's germline CDR1 is WNHNN and CDR2 SYGVQD (reference sequence). The CDR3 nucleotides read TGCGCCAGCAGTGAAATGGCTAGCGGGGAACTCACAGATACGCAGTATTTT. This encodes CASSEMASGELTDTQYF.

This chain links TRBV5-6 with TRBJ2-7; no clear D. The CDR3 consists of 15 residues. Germline V gene data show CDR1 as SGHDT and CDR2 as YYEEEE. Trimming took off 4 bases at V and 3 bases at J, with 17 bases between the two ends. The CDR3 coding sequence is TGTGCCAGCAGCCCGGAAGGACCTGGGAACTACGAGCAGTACTTC. The encoded protein is CASSPEGPGNYEQYF.